This TCR beta chain was retrieved from a study of blood T cell repertoires in COVID-19. The protocol was immunoSEQ multiplex PCR, while the TCRdb copy is restricted to in-frame clones and leaves out a portion. This table has around 370,000 clones, nearly 90% appearing once. Trimming removed 2 bases from V and 6 bases from J, with 9 bases in between. Germline CDR1 and CDR2: SGHAT and FQNNGV. There are 13 residues in the CDR3. The TCR sequence derives from a man between 18 and 29 years old with active or convalescent COVID-19. The sample taken for sequencing was peripheral blood. This chain connects TRBV11-2 to TRBJ2-3; D is undetermined. CDR3 DNA sequence: TGTGCCAGCAGCTTAAATTCCCCGGATACGCAGTATTTT. Its translation: CASSLNSPDTQYF. Full variable domain (missing parts from reference TRBV11-2 and TRBJ2-3): EAGVAQSPRYKIIEKRQSVAFWCNPISGHATLYWYQQILGQGPKLLIQFQNNGVVDDSQLPKDRFSAERLKGVDSTLKIQPAKLEDSAVYLCASSLNSPDTQYFGPGTRLTVL.